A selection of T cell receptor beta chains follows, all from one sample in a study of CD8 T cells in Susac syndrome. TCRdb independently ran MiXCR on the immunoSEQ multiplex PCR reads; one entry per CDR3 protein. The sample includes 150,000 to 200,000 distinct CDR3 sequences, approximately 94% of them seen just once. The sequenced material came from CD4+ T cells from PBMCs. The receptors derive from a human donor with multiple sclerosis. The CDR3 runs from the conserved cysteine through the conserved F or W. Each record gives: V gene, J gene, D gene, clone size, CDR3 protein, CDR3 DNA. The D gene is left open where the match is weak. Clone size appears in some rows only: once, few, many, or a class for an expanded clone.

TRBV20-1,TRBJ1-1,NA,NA,CSASEQMNTEAFF,TGCAGTGCTAGTGAGCAGATGAACACTGAAGCTTTCTTT
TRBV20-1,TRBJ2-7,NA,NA,CACGAVAYEQYF,TGCGCCTGTGGAGCGGTTGCCTACGAGCAGTACTTC
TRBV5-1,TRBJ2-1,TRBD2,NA,CASSLGASGGPGEQFF,TGCGCCAGCAGCTTGGGAGCTAGCGGGGGGCCAGGAGAGCAGTTCTTC
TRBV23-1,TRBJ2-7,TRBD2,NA,CASSHQREFEQYF,TGCGCCAGCAGTCATCAGCGGGAGTTCGAGCAGTACTTC
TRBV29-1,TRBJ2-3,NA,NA,CSVGVGNTDTQYF,TGCAGCGTCGGGGTGGGGAACACAGATACGCAGTATTTT
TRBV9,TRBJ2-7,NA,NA,CASSVGLGGEQYF,TGTGCCAGCAGCGTAGGTTTGGGCGGCGAGCAGTACTTC
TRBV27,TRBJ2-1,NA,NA,CASSLRESSRNNEQFF,TGTGCCAGCAGTCTGCGAGAGTCTAGCCGGAACAATGAGCAGTTCTTC
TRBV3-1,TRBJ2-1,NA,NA,CASSQERQYYNEQFF,TGTGCCAGCAGCCAAGAGCGGCAGTACTACAATGAGCAGTTCTTC
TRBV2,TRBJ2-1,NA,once,CASSAFENEQFF,TGTGCCAGCAGTGCCTTTGAAAATGAGCAGTTCTTC
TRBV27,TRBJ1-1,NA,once,CASRGAGRGENTEAFF,TGTGCCAGCAGGGGGGCAGGGCGAGGCGAGAACACTGAAGCTTTCTTT
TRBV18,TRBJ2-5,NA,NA,CASSPDQQETQYF,TGTGCCAGCTCACCGGACCAACAAGAGACCCAGTACTTC
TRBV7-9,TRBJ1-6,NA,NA,CASSSQGPGNSPLHF,TGTGCCAGCAGCTCACAAGGGCCCGGGAATTCACCCCTCCACTTT
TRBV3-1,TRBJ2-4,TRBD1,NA,CASSPRDRVHIQYF,TGTGCCAGCAGCCCTAGGGACAGGGTGCACATTCAGTACTTC
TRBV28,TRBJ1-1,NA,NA,CASSFPRGGTEAFF,TGTGCCAGCAGCTTCCCTCGGGGAGGCACTGAAGCTTTCTTT
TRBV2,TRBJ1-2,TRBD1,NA,CASSPPTGKHYGYTF,TGTGCCAGCAGTCCTCCGACAGGGAAGCACTATGGCTACACCTTC
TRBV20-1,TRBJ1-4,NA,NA,CSALNEKLFF,TGCAGTGCCCTTAATGAAAAACTGTTTTTT
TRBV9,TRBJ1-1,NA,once,CASSVQGGPEAFF,TGTGCCAGCAGCGTCCAGGGAGGGCCTGAAGCTTTCTTT
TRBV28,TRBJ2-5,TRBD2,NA,CASSHGLAAVYF,TGTGCCAGCAGTCACGGACTAGCAGCGGTATACTTC
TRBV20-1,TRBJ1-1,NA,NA,CSARDRGSTFF,TGCAGTGCTAGAGATCGGGGGAGTACTTTCTTT
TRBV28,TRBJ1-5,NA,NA,CASSFTRTDGQPQHF,TGTGCCAGCAGTTTTACGCGAACAGACGGACAGCCCCAGCATTTT
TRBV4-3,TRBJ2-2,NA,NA,CASSQDGGQPTGELFF,TGCGCCAGCAGCCAAGATGGAGGACAGCCGACCGGGGAGCTGTTTTTT
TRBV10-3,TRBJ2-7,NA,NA,CAIKYGTEPYEQYF,TGTGCCATCAAGTACGGGACGGAACCCTACGAGCAGTACTTC
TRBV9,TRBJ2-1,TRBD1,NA,CASSVRGQINNEQFF,TGTGCCAGCAGCGTAAGGGGACAGATAAACAATGAGCAGTTCTTC
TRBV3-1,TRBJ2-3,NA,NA,CASSQDSDTQYF,TGTGCCAGCAGCCAAGACTCAGATACGCAGTATTTT
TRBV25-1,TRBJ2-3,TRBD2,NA,CASSELAGYTDTQYF,TGTGCCAGCAGTGAGCTAGCGGGATACACAGATACGCAGTATTTT
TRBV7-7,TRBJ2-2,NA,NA,CASSLSTDGELFF,TGTGCCAGCAGCCTATCGACGGACGGGGAGCTGTTTTTT
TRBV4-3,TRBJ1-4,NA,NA,CASSQTSAFAEKLFF,TGCGCCAGCAGCCAAACATCCGCGTTTGCTGAAAAACTGTTTTTT
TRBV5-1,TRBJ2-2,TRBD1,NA,CASKLLPTGRNGELFF,TGCGCCAGCAAGCTACTTCCGACAGGGCGGAACGGGGAGCTGTTTTTT
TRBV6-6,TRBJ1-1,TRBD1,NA,CASGTGPAGVNTEAFF,TGTGCCAGCGGGACAGGCCCTGCGGGGGTGAACACTGAAGCTTTCTTT
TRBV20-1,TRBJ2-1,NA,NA,CSSRGGRAYNEQFF,TGCAGTTCAAGGGGCGGTCGGGCCTACAATGAGCAGTTCTTC
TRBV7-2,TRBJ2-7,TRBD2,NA,CASSSSGGLSYEQYF,TGTGCCAGCAGCTCTAGCGGGGGGCTCTCCTACGAGCAGTACTTC